These 15 T cell receptor beta chains were sequenced from one sample in a study of OX40 agonist ivuxolimab in advanced cancers. Library preparation was by the immunoSEQ multiplex PCR assay. TCRdb provides this immuneACCESS table in a form limited to in-frame rearrangements. Some clones are lacking; in checked studies, under half of them reflect an unresolved V gene, and why the rest are absent is not known. The sample includes around 890 clones, with about 81% observed a single time. Roughly 28% of the sample rests with the top ten. The source material was CD4+ or CD8+ T cells sorted from blood, sampled in a trial of the OX40 agonist ivuxolimab. The receptors come from an adult with an advanced solid tumor such as melanoma, head and neck, liver or kidney cancer.

The CDR3 region is CASSLAGGNNEQFF. The DNA for the CDR3 is TGTGCCAGCAGCTTAGCGGGAGGGAACAATGAGCAGTTCTTC. V usage is TRBV11-2 and J usage is TRBJ2-1; TRBD2 matches 8 bases. Germline CDR1 and CDR2: SGHAT and FQNNGV. The CDR3 consists of 14 residues. Losses at the gene ends were 1 base for V and 5 bases for J; bases not matched to a gene: 1.

In its sample, this clone was seen once. This chain connects TRBV2 to TRBJ2-7; TRBD1 matches 7 bases. Trimming cost V 4 bases and J 4 bases; bases outside gene matches: 7. There are 14 residues in the CDR3. The germline gives CDR1 SNHLY, CDR2 FYNNEI. Written as DNA, the CDR3 is TGTGCCAGCAGTGTGGGACAGCCGAATTACGAGCAGTACTTC. This sequence encodes CASSVGQPNYEQYF.

V usage is TRBV4-2 and J usage is TRBJ2-1; possible D gene TRBD2, 5 bases. V was trimmed by 4 bases and J by 7 bases, leaving 23 bases between them. CDR1 is LGHNA and CDR2 is YNFKEQ in the germline V gene. CDR3 length: 17 amino acids. The CDR3, as DNA: TGTGCCAGCAGCCCAGCCCCCGGGGTTGGGGTTGGGAATGAGCAGTTCTTC. Translating gives CASSPAPGVGVGNEQFF.

The chain carries TRBV4-3 and TRBJ2-5; D not certain. The CDR3 covers 14 residues. V was pared by 0 bases and J by 5 bases, with 10 bases between. In germline, CDR1 is LGHNA, CDR2 YSLEER. The CDR3 here is CASSQDATFETQYF. The CDR3 DNA sequence: TGCGCCAGCAGCCAAGATGCAACTTTCGAGACCCAGTACTTC.

The rearrangement links TRBV7-8 to TRBJ1-2; D gene ambiguous. The CDR3 is 12 residues long. V was pared by 1 base and J by 8 bases, with 8 bases between. CDR1 and CDR2 from the germline V gene are SGHVS and FQNEAQ. CDR3 coding DNA: TGTGCCAGCAGCTTAGTTACCGGCGGCTACACCTTC. It is translated as CASSLVTGGYTF. The full variable domain, with the rest looked up from reference TRBV7-8 and TRBJ1-2, is GAGVSQSPRYKVAKRGQDVALRCDPISGHVSLFWYQQALGQGPEFLTYFQNEAQLDKSGLPSDRFFAERPEGSVSTLKIQRTQQEDSAVYLCASSLVTGGYTFGSGTRLTVV.

This clone was counted a few times. The chain carries TRBV6-6 and TRBJ1-1; no definite D call. Trimming stripped 4 bases from V and 1 base from J, with 10 bases between. The CDR3 length is 14 residues. CDR1 is MNHNY, CDR2 SVGAGI, per germline (reference sequence). The CDR3 spells CASSLYPTNTEAFF. CDR3 bases: TGTGCCAGCAGTTTATACCCGACGAACACTGAAGCTTTCTTT.

The rearrangement joins TRBV5-3 to TRBJ1-1; a possible D gene is TRBD1 (5 bases). TRBV5-3 is designated an ORF whose function remains uncertain. The CDR3 is made up of 18 amino acids. Trimming cost V 1 base and J 2 bases, with 21 bases left between them. CDR3 protein: CARSLRGGRDGINTEAFF. The CDR3, as DNA: TGTGCCAGAAGCTTGAGAGGAGGCCGGGACGGAATAAACACTGAAGCTTTCTTT.

The chain employs TRBV7-4 and TRBJ1-1; D is undetermined. CDR1 is SGHVT and CDR2 is SQSDAQ in the germline V gene. The CDR3 covers 14 residues. Trimming shortened V by 0 bases and J by 6 bases, and 11 bases separated the two germline ends. The CDR3 sequence: CASSLASVTAEAFF. Here the CDR3 DNA reads TGTGCCAGCAGCTTAGCTTCGGTTACAGCTGAAGCTTTCTTT.

Notes on this clone: A much more abundant neighbour one base away suggests this may be a read error. The rearrangement links TRBV4-1 to TRBJ1-1; D gene ambiguous. CDR1 and CDR2 (germline): MGHRA, YSYEKL. CDR3 length: 14 residues. Trimming left V 0 bases short and J 7 bases short, with 12 bases between. The CDR3 loop is CASSQDEYSIEAFF. The DNA of the CDR3 is TGCGCCAGCAGCCAAGATGAGTACAGCATTGAAGCTTTCTTT.

V and J are TRBV9 and TRBJ2-5, with D uncertain. Trimming shortened V by 3 bases and J by 3 bases, and 12 bases separated the two germline ends. Germline CDR1 reads SGDLS; CDR2 reads YYNGEE. This CDR3 is 14 amino acids long. In DNA, the CDR3 is TGTGCCAGCAGCGGTAGTTCCCTAAAAGAGACCCAGTACTTC. Protein product: CASSGSSLKETQYF.

This chain uses TRBV7-9 with TRBJ1-1; a weak D match, TRBD1 (6 bases). This CDR3 is 17 amino acids long. The V gene lost 5 bases and the J gene lost 8 bases, with 27 bases spanning the gap. Per the germline V gene, CDR1 is SEHNR and CDR2 is FQNEAQ (reference sequence). The CDR3 region is CASSRIENRVTGTEAFF. DNA of the CDR3: TGTGCCAGCAGCCGAATAGAAAACAGGGTAACGGGGACAGAAGCTTTCTTT.

The chain carries TRBV10-3 and TRBJ1-5, with D unresolved. Trimming shortened V by 6 bases and J by 2 bases, and 17 bases separated the two germline ends. Per the germline V gene, CDR1 is ENHRY and CDR2 is SYGVKD. This CDR3 contains 16 residues. The CDR3 region is CAISPTGSFGNQPQHF. The CDR3 DNA reads as TGTGCCATCAGCCCCACGGGTTCCTTTGGCAATCAGCCCCAGCATTTT.

The V and J genes are TRBV6-1 and TRBJ2-3; either TRBD1 or TRBD2 may fit D (5 bases each). Germline-derived CDR1 and CDR2 are MNHNS and SASEGT. The CDR3 has 16 amino acids. Trimming took off 3 bases at V and 0 bases at J, with 13 bases between the two ends. In DNA form, the CDR3 reads TGTGCCAGCAGTGACTTATCCGGGGCTAGCACAGATACGCAGTATTTT. It encodes CASSDLSGASTDTQYF.

The rearrangement joins TRBV7-2 to TRBJ1-2, with 9 bases identical to TRBD1. The V gene end was trimmed by 5 bases and the J gene end by 8 bases; junction bases not matched to a gene: 12. CDR1 and CDR2 (germline): SGHTA, FQGNSA. The CDR3 has 15 amino acids. The CDR3: CASSTTSDRGTGYTF. Here the CDR3 DNA reads TGTGCCAGCAGCACTACGTCGGACAGGGGTACGGGCTACACCTTC.

The chain links TRBV23-1 to TRBJ1-5; tentatively, D is TRBD1 (6 bases). TRBV23-1 carries the ORF label, with uncertain function. CDR3 length: 15 amino acids. V was clipped by 0 bases and J by 5 bases, with 11 bases between them. The CDR3 sequence: CASSQSVQGYQPQHF. In nucleotides, the CDR3 is TGCGCCAGCAGTCAATCTGTCCAGGGGTATCAGCCCCAGCATTTT.